Following are 15 T cell receptor beta chains from one sample sequenced in a study of T cell responses to AZD1222 COVID-19 vaccine (dated by TCRdb to the early 2020s). Per the publication, the time point label means: about 28 days (+/-7) after the second vaccine dose. The treatment or condition label here, explained by the study, means: meningococcal conjugate vaccine given as trial control. Libraries came from the immunoSEQ multiplex PCR assay. TCRdb obtained this table from immuneACCESS and retained in-frame rearrangements with V and J assigned. These tables miss some clones; where compared with another copy, unresolved V genes account for less than half of the shortfall, and the remainder is unexplained. The table for this sample lists approximately 130,000 clones; approximately 92% of them were counted only once. The ten biggest clones cover 4% to 5% of the sample. Material: peripheral blood, obtained 28 days after the second dose of the MenACWY control vaccine. These receptors were taken from an adult who received the MenACWY meningococcal vaccine as a control.

CDR3 sequence: CASSPFTFGQETQYF. CDR3 nucleotide sequence: TGTGCCAGCTCACCATTTACATTTGGCCAAGAGACCCAGTACTTC. This chain links TRBV18 with TRBJ2-5; D gene uncertain. Germline V lookup: CDR1 KGHSH, CDR2 LQKENI. The ends were cut back, 2 bases at V and 1 base at J, with 11 bases in the middle. The CDR3 consists of 15 residues.

The gene calls are TRBV7-9 and TRBJ2-1, with D uncertain. V dropped 6 bases and J dropped 5 bases, with 17 bases sitting between them. The CDR3 consists of 15 residues. Germline CDR1 SEHNR, CDR2 FQNEAQ (reference sequence). The CDR3 region has the DNA TGTGCCAGCAGACCGGTGACAACCAATAACAATGAGCAGTTCTTC. Translating it yields CASRPVTTNNNEQFF.

This clone appeared once. The gene calls are TRBV4-1 and TRBJ1-4, with 7 bases fitting TRBD1. Germline lookup yields CDR1 MGHRA and CDR2 YSYEKL. Losses at the gene ends were 0 bases for V and 4 bases for J; bases not matched to a gene: 5. The CDR3 contains 16 residues. CDR3 nucleotides: TGCGCCAGCAGCCAAGAAAGGGGGCGGATTAATGAAAAACTGTTTTTT. Translation: CASSQERGRINEKLFF.

This clone occurred many times. Other DNA sequences in this specimen translate into the identical CDR3. The genes are TRBV19 and TRBJ1-6; TRBD1 might be the D (5 bases). V lost 5 bases to trimming and J lost 9 bases, with 17 bases between them. This CDR3 has 15 residues. CDR1 and CDR2 (germline): LNHDA, SQIVND (reference sequence). The CDR3: CASSLSGTAPSPLHF. CDR3 sequence (DNA): TGTGCCAGTAGTCTGTCCGGGACCGCGCCTTCACCCCTCCACTTT.

The gene calls are TRBV28 and TRBJ1-2, with a tentative D call TRBD1 (6 bases). CDR1 is MDHEN, CDR2 SYDVKM, per germline. V dropped 5 bases and J dropped 2 bases, with 18 bases sitting between them. CDR3 length: 16 amino acids. This chain's CDR3 is CASSQQGGRWNYGYTF. The CDR3 region has the DNA TGTGCCAGCAGTCAACAGGGAGGGCGATGGAACTATGGCTACACCTTC.

The genes are TRBV7-9 and TRBJ2-7, with TRBD2 identical over 7 bases. V lost 2 bases to trimming and J lost 4 bases; unmatched junction nucleotides: 11. The CDR3 is made up of 16 amino acids. Germline CDR1 SEHNR, CDR2 FQNEAQ (reference sequence). Here the CDR3 reads CASSLHRERGIYEQYF. The CDR3 DNA sequence: TGTGCCAGCAGCTTACATCGCGAGCGGGGCATTTACGAGCAGTACTTC.

The chain is built from TRBV3-1 (or the pseudogene TRBV3-2) and TRBJ1-2, with D uncertain. Germline V CDR1 and CDR2: LGHDT, YNNKEL (reference sequence). The CDR3 covers 12 residues. Deletions cut 1 base from V and 7 bases from J, with 7 bases between. The CDR3 is CASSQGEGGYTF. The CDR3 nucleotides are TGTGCCAGCAGCCAAGGTGAGGGTGGCTACACCTTC.

This clone was counted once. This CDR3 reads CATPHDRSGETQYF. CDR3 sequence (DNA): TGCGCCACCCCCCACGACAGGTCCGGAGAGACCCAGTACTTC. The chain couples TRBV4-3 to TRBJ2-5; D might be TRBD1 (6 bases). The V and J ends lost 10 bases and 4 bases respectively, with 19 bases between them. Germline V gene data show CDR1 as LGHNA and CDR2 as YSLEER. This CDR3 has 14 residues.

The gene calls are TRBV7-2 and TRBJ2-1; D may be TRBD2 (6 bases). Germline-derived CDR1 and CDR2 are SGHTA and FQGNSA. This CDR3 contains 15 residues. The ends were cut back, 3 bases at V and 7 bases at J, with 16 bases in the middle. CDR3 loop: CASSLSGERRNEQFF. As DNA, the CDR3 is TGTGCCAGCAGCTTGTCGGGGGAACGACGAAATGAGCAGTTCTTC.

V gene TRBV4-1 combines with J gene TRBJ2-1; 11 nucleotides align to TRBD2. The CDR3 extends over 16 amino acids. Germline V lookup: CDR1 MGHRA, CDR2 YSYEKL. The J segment lost 8 bases and the V segment lost 0 bases, leaving 6 bases of the junction unmatched. CDR3 region: CASSQERSGRGYEQFF. CDR3 sequence (DNA): TGCGCCAGCAGCCAAGAACGTAGCGGGAGGGGCTATGAGCAGTTCTTC.

This clone was picked up one time. Here the CDR3 reads CASRATGSQETQYF. The DNA of the CDR3 is TGTGCCAGCAGGGCGACAGGGTCACAAGAGACCCAGTACTTC. The V gene is TRBV2, the J gene TRBJ2-5; 7 bases align to TRBD1. Germline CDR1 SNHLY, CDR2 FYNNEI. The junction had 6 bases not matched to a gene; V was cut back by 6 bases and J by 2 bases. The CDR3 runs 14 residues.

This clone was observed a handful of times. The chain employs TRBV28 and TRBJ1-1; D gene uncertain. Deletions cut 4 bases from V and 0 bases from J, with 18 bases between. From germline, CDR1 is MDHEN and CDR2 SYDVKM. The CDR3 consists of 17 residues. The CDR3 coding sequence is TGTGCCAGCAGTTCCCTCCCGGACTTCCGGATGAACACTGAAGCTTTCTTT. Its protein product is CASSSLPDFRMNTEAFF.

The rearrangement joins TRBV15 to TRBJ2-7; 7 nucleotides align to TRBD1. Per germline, CDR1 LNHNV and CDR2 YYDKDF (reference sequence). The CDR3 runs 16 residues. V lost 0 bases and J lost 1; bases outside the gene matches: 6. The CDR3 spells CATSRDPGQASYEQYV. The CDR3 DNA sequence: TGTGCCACCAGCAGAGATCCAGGACAGGCTTCCTACGAGCAGTACGTC.

In its sample, this clone was seen a few times. The chain links TRBV5-8 to TRBJ2-1; D may be TRBD2 (5 bases). The germline V gene encodes CDR1 SGHTS and CDR2 YDEGEE. V was trimmed by 4 bases and J by 5 bases, leaving 16 bases between them. This CDR3 has 15 residues. The CDR3 here is CASSPPKALDNEQFF. The CDR3 bases are TGTGCCAGCAGCCCGCCAAAGGCACTAGACAATGAGCAGTTCTTC.

The chain is built from TRBV15 and TRBJ2-5; 7 bases agree with TRBD1. Trimming took 2 bases from V and 5 from J; bases not matched to a gene: 11. This CDR3 has 16 residues. From germline, CDR1 is LNHNV and CDR2 YYDKDF (reference sequence). CDR3 sequence reads: CATSRRDRGLRETQYF. The CDR3 nucleotides are TGTGCCACCAGCAGACGGGACAGAGGGCTTCGGGAGACCCAGTACTTC.